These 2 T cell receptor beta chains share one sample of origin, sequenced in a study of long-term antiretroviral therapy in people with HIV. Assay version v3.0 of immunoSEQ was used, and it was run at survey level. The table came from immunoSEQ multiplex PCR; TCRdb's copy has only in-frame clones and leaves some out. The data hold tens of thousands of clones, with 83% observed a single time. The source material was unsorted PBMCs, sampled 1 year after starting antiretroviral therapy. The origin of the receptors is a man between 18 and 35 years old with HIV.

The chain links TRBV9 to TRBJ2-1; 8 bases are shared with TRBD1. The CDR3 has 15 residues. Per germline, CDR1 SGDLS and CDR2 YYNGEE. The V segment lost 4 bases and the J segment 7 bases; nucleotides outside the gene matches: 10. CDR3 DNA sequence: TGTGCCAGCAGCCTTCGGACAGGGTCGGCGAATGAGCAGTTCTTC. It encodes CASSLRTGSANEQFF.

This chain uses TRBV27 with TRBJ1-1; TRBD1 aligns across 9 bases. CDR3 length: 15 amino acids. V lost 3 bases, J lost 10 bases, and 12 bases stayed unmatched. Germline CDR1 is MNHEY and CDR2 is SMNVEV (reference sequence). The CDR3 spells CASSLTPTGGAGAFF. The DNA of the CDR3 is TGTGCCAGCAGTTTGACTCCCACAGGGGGCGCGGGAGCTTTCTTT.